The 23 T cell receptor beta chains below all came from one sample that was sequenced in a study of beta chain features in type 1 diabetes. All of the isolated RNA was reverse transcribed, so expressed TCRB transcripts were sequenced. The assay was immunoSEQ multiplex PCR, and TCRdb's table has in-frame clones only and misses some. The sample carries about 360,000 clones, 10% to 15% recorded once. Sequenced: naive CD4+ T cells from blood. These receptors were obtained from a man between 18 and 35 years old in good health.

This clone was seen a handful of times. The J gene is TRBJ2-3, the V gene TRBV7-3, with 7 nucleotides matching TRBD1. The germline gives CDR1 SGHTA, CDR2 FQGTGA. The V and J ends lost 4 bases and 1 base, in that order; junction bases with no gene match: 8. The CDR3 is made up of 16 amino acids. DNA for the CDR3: TGTGCCAGCAGCTCAACCGGGACAGCTCGCACAGATACGCAGTATTTT. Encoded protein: CASSSTGTARTDTQYF.

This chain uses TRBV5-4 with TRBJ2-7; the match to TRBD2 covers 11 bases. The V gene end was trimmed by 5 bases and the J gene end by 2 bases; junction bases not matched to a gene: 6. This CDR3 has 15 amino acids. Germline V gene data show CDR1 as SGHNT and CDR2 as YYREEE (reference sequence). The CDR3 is CASSRKTSGAYEQYF. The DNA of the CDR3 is TGTGCCAGCAGTCGGAAGACTAGCGGGGCCTACGAGCAGTACTTC.

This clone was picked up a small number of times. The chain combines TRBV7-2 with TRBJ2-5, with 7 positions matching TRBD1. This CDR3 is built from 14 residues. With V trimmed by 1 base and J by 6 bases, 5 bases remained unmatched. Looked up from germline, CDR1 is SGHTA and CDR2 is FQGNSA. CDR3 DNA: TGTGCCAGCAGCTTAGATAGGGGGCAAAAGACCCAGTACTTC. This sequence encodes CASSLDRGQKTQYF.

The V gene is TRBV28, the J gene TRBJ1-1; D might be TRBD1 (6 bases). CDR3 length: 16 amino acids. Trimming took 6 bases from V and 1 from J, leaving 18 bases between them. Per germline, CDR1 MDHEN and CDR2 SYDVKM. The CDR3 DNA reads TGTGCCAGCAGCAGCACCGGGGACACCCCGAACACTGAAGCTTTCTTT. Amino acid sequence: CASSSTGDTPNTEAFF. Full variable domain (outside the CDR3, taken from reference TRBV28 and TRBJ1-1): DVKVTQSSRYLVKRTGEKVFLECVQDMDHENMFWYRQDPGLGLRLIYFSYDVKMKEKGDIPEGYSVSREKKERFSLILESASTNQTSMYLCASSSTGDTPNTEAFFGQGTRLTVV.

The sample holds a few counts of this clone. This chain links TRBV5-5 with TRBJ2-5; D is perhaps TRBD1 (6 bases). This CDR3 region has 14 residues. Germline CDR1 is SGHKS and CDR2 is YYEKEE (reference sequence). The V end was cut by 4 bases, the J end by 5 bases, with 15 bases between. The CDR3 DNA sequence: TGTGCCAGCAGCGAAGGACAGCCTGGGGAGACCCAGTACTTC. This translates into CASSEGQPGETQYF.

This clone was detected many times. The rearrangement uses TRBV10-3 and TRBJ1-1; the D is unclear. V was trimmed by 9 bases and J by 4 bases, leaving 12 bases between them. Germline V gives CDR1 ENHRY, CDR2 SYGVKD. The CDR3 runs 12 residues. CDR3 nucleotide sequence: TGTGCCATATCGAACCCGAGCACTGAAGCTTTCTTT. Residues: CAISNPSTEAFF.

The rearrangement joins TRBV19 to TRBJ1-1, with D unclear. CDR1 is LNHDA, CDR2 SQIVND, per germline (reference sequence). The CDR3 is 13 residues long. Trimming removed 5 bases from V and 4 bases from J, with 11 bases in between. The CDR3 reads CASSLSRGTEAFF. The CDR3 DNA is TGTGCCAGTAGTCTCAGTCGGGGCACTGAAGCTTTCTTT.

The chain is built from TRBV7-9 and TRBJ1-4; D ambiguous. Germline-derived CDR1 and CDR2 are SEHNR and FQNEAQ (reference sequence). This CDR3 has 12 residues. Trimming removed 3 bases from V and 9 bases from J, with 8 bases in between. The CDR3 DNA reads TGTGCCAGCAGCTTCCCTGCGAAAAAACTGTTTTTT. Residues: CASSFPAKKLFF.

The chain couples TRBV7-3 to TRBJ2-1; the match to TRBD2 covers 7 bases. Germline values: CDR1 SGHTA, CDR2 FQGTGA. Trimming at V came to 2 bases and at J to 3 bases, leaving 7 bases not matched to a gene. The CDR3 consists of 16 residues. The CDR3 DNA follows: TGTGCCAGCAGCTTAGATTCGGGGAGGGGCTACAATGAGCAGTTCTTC. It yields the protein CASSLDSGRGYNEQFF.

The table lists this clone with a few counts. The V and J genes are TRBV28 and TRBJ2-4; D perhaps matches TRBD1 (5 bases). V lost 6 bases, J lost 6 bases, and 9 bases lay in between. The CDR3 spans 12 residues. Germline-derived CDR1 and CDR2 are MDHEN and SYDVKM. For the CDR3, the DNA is TGTGCCAGCAGCGACAGCCCAAACATTCAGTACTTC. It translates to CASSDSPNIQYF.

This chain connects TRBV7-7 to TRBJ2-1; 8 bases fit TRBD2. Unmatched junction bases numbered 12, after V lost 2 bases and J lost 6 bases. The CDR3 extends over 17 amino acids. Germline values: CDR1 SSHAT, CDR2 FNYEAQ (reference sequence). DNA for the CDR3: TGTGCCAGCAGCTTATTCGTCCGGGGGGGGCCTTTCAATGAGCAGTTCTTC. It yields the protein CASSLFVRGGPFNEQFF.

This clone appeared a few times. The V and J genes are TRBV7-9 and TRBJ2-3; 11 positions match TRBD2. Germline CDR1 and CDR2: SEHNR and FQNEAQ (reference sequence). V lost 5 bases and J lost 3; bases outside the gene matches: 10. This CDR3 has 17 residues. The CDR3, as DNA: TGTGCCAGCAGCAGACGATCGACTAGCGGGGCAACAGATACGCAGTATTTT. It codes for CASSRRSTSGATDTQYF.

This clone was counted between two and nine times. The CDR3 DNA sequence: TGTGCCATACAAACAGGGGATGGCTATGGCTACACCTTC. Its protein is CAIQTGDGYGYTF. V gene TRBV28 combines with J gene TRBJ1-2, with TRBD1 matching 7 bases. The CDR3 is made up of 13 amino acids. Germline lookup yields CDR1 MDHEN and CDR2 SYDVKM. With V trimmed by 10 bases and J by 4 bases, 9 bases remained unmatched.

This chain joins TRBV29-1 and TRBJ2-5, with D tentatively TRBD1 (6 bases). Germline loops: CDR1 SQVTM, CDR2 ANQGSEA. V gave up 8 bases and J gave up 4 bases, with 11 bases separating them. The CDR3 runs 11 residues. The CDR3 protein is CSTGMAETQYF. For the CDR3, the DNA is TGCAGCACAGGGATGGCAGAGACCCAGTACTTC.

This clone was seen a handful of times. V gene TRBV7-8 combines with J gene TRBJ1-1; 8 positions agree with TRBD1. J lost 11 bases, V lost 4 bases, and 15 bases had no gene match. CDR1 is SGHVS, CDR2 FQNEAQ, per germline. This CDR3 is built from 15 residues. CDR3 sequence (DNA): TGTGCCAGCAGCTCCTCAACGTCGACAGGGGTATGGGCTTTCTTT. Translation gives CASSSSTSTGVWAFF. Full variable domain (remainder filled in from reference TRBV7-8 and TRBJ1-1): GAGVSQSPRYKVAKRGQDVALRCDPISGHVSLFWYQQALGQGPEFLTYFQNEAQLDKSGLPSDRFFAERPEGSVSTLKIQRTQQEDSAVYLCASSSSTSTGVWAFFGQGTRLTVV.

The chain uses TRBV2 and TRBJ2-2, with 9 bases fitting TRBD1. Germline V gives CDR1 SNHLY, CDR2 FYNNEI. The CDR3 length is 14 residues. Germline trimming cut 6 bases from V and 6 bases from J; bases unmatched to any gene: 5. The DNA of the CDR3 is TGTGCCAGCAGGGCGACAGGGGGTTCCGGGGAGCTGTTTTTT. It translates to CASRATGGSGELFF.

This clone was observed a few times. The CDR3 DNA sequence: TGTGCCTGGAGTGTAATTACCGGGAGGGTCGGCTACACCTTC. Encoded protein: CAWSVITGRVGYTF. The chain links TRBV30 to TRBJ1-2; D is undetermined. V was trimmed by 0 bases and J by 8 bases, leaving 16 bases between them. The CDR3 consists of 14 residues. CDR1 and CDR2 (germline): GTSNPN, SVGIG (reference sequence). The variable domain in full, with the rest retrieved from reference TRBV30 and TRBJ1-2, is SQTIHQWPATLVQPVGSPLSLECTVEGTSNPNLYWYRQAAGRGLQLLFYSVGIGQISSEVPQNLSASRPQDRQFILSSKKLLLSDSGFYLCAWSVITGRVGYTFGSGTRLTVV.

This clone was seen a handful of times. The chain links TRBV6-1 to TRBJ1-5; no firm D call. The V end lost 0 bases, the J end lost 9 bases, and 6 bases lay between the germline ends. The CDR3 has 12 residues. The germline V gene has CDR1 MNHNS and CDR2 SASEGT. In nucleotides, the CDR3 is TGTGCCAGCAGTGAAGCTCCGGGGCCCCAGCATTTT. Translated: CASSEAPGPQHF.

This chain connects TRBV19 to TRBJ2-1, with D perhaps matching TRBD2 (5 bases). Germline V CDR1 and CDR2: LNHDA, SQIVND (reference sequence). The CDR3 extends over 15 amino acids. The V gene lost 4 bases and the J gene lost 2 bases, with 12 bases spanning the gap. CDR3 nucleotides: TGTGCCAGTAGTACCTCGACTAAAACCTACAATGAGCAGTTCTTC. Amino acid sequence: CASSTSTKTYNEQFF.

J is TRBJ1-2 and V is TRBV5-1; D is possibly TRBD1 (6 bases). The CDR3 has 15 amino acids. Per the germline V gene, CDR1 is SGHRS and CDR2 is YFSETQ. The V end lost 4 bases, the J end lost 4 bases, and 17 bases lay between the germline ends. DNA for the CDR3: TGCGCCAGCAGCCTCGGGACATCCTCAGGCTATGGCTACACCTTC. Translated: CASSLGTSSGYGYTF.

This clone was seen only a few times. The CDR3 nucleotides are TGTGCCAGCAGCCTCGAAGGGGGCGCATACACCGGGGAGCTGTTTTTT. Translation gives CASSLEGGAYTGELFF. J is TRBJ2-2 and V is TRBV7-3, with 7 bases matching TRBD1. This CDR3 region has 16 residues. V gave up 5 bases and J gave up 3 bases; unmatched junction bases: 9. Germline V gene lookup returns CDR1 SGHTA and CDR2 FQGTGA.

The CDR3 sequence is CASSQSVPENTEAFF. The CDR3 nucleotides read TGTGCCAGCAGCCAATCTGTTCCAGAGAACACTGAAGCTTTCTTT. The V and J genes are TRBV16 and TRBJ1-1; no clear D. The CDR3 is made up of 15 amino acids. The germline gives CDR1 KGHSY, CDR2 FQNENV. V was shortened by 0 bases and J by 1 base, with 9 bases between the two germline ends.

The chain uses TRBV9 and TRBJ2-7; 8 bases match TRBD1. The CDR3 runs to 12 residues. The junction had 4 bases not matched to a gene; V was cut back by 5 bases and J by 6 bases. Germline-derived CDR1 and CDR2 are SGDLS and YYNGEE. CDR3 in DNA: TGTGCCAGCAGTAGGACAGGGCGCGAGCAGTACTTC. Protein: CASSRTGREQYF.